Below, 7 T cell receptor beta chains from the same sample are listed, as sequenced in a study of radiation and T cells in renal cell carcinoma. Method: immunoSEQ multiplex PCR; TCRdb's copy keeps in-frame clones and lacks some. The data contain 150,000 or so clones, around 90% of them singletons. Time point given: baseline pretreatment blood. Treatment specified: 15 Gy SBRT to primary tumor, nephrectomy 4 weeks later. Material: blood, obtained from a patient whose treatment included radiotherapy and nephrectomy. These receptors came from a woman in her 70s with renal cell carcinoma.

The J gene is TRBJ2-7, the V gene TRBV11-1; 8 nucleotides line up with TRBD1. This CDR3 spans 15 amino acids. The trim removed 3 bases at V and 0 bases at J, leaving 4 bases unmatched. Per germline, CDR1 SGHAT and CDR2 FQDESV (reference sequence). Written as DNA, the CDR3 is TGTGCCAGCAGCTTCAGACAGGGGCTCTCCTACGAGCAGTACTTC. This translates into CASSFRQGLSYEQYF.

The chain is built from TRBV7-6 and TRBJ1-1; D call uncertain. The V gene's germline CDR1 is SGHVS and CDR2 FNYEAQ. The CDR3 runs to 14 residues. V was cut by 2 bases and J by 3 bases, with 10 bases left in between. In nucleotides, the CDR3 is TGTGCCAGCAGCTTAACCTCGTCTCACACTGAAGCTTTCTTT. It codes for CASSLTSSHTEAFF.

This clone has only one observation. The chain is built from TRBV28 and TRBJ1-2; the match to TRBD1 covers 9 bases. Germline V lookup: CDR1 MDHEN, CDR2 SYDVKM. V lost 8 bases and J lost 9; bases outside the gene matches: 13. This CDR3 is built from 14 residues. The CDR3 protein is CASLTGGTGNSYTF. CDR3 nucleotide sequence: TGTGCCAGCCTTACGGGCGGGACAGGGAATAGCTACACCTTC.

The rearrangement uses TRBV19 and TRBJ2-4; 8 bases match TRBD1. Per germline, CDR1 LNHDA and CDR2 SQIVND (reference sequence). This CDR3 has 20 residues. V trimming: 6 bases; J trimming: 0 bases; junction bases outside the gene matches: 19. The CDR3 DNA reads TGTGCCAGTAGCAATCCTAAAGGACAGGGCCTCATCTTAGCCAAAAACATTCAGTACTTC. The encoded protein is CASSNPKGQGLILAKNIQYF. Combining the CDR3 with reference TRBV19 and TRBJ2-4 gives the whole variable domain DGGITQSPKYLFRKEGQNVTLSCEQNLNHDAMYWYRQDPGQGLRLIYYSQIVNDFQKGDIAEGYSVSREKKESFPLTVTSAQKNPTAFYLCASSNPKGQGLILAKNIQYFGAGTRLSVL.

This chain links TRBV10-1 with TRBJ2-5; D is ambiguous. This CDR3 has 12 amino acids. Germline V gene data show CDR1 as WNHNN and CDR2 as SYGVQD (reference sequence). Trimming shortened V by 8 bases and J by 5 bases, and 12 bases separated the two germline ends. The CDR3 DNA reads TGCGCCAGCGCCGATCCGGACGAGACCCAGTACTTC. Encoded protein: CASADPDETQYF.

The chain employs TRBV6-5 and TRBJ1-4, with D possibly being TRBD1 (5 bases). This CDR3 has 16 residues. Germline values: CDR1 MNHEY, CDR2 SVGAGI. Trimming shortened V by 2 bases and J by 2 bases, and 12 bases separated the two germline ends. CDR3 sequence (DNA): TGTGCCAGCAGTTACACCGGATGGGACACTAATGAAAAACTGTTTTTT. It specifies CASSYTGWDTNEKLFF.

This chain joins TRBV7-6 and TRBJ2-3; 9 positions agree with TRBD1. The CDR3 is 20 residues long. From germline, CDR1 is SGHVS and CDR2 FNYEAQ. Trimming cost V 5 bases and J 6 bases; bases outside gene matches: 24. CDR3 nucleotides: TGTGCCAGCAGCGGGCGAGACCCTACCCGGGACAGGGTTTTAGCTGATACGCAGTATTTT. Translating it yields CASSGRDPTRDRVLADTQYF.